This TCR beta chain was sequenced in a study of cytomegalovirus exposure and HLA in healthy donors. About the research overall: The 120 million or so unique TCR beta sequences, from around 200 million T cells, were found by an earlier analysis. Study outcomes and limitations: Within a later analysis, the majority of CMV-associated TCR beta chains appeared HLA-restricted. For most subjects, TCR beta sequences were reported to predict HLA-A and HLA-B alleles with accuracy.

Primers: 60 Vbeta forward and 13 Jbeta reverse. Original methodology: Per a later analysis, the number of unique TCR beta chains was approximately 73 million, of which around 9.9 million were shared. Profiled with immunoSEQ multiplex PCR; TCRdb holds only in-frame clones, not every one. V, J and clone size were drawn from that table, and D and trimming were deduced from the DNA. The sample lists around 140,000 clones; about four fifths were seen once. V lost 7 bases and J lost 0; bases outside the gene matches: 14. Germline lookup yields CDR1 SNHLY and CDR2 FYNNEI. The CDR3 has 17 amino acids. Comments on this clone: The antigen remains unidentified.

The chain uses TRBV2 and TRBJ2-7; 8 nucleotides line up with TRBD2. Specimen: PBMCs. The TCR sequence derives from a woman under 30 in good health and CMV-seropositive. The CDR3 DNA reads TGTGCCAGCAAGGGTTTGGCGAGCGGGGGCCTCTCCTACGAGCAGTACTTC. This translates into CASKGLASGGLSYEQYF.